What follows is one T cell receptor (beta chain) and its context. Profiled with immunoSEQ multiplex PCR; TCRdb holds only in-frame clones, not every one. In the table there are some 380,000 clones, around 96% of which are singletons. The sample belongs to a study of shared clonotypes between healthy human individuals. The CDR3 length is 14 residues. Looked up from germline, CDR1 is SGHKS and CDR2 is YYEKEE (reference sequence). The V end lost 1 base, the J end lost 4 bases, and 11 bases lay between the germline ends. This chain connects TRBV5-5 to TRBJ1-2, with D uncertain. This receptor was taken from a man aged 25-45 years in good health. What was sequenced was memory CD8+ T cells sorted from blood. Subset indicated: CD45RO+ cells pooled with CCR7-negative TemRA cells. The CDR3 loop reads CASSLTGSLYGYTF. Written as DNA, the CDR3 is TGTGCCAGCAGCTTGACGGGGTCTCTCTATGGCTACACCTTC. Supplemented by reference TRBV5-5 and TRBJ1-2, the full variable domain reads DAGVTQSPTHLIKTRGQQVTLRCSPISGHKSVSWYQQVLGQGPQFIFQYYEKEERGRGNFPDRFSARQFPNYSSELNVNALLLGDSALYLCASSLTGSLYGYTFGSGTRLTVV.